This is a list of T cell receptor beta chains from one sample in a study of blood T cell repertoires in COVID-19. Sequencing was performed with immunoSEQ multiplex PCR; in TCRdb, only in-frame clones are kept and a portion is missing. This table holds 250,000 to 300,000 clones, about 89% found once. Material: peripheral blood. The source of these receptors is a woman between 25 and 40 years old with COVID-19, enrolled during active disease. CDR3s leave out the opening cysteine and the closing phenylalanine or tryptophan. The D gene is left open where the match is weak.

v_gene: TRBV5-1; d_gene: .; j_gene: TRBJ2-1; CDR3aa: ASSRMTIYDEQF
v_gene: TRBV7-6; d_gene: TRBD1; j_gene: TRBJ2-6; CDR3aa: ASSQGQAGSGANVLT
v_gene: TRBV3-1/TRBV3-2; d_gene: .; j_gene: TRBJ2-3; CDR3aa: ASSRALNGRDTQY
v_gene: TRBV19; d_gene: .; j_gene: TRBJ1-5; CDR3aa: ASSITPAGTNQPQH
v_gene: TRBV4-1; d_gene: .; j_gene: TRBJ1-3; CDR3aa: ASSQEGTDGNTIY
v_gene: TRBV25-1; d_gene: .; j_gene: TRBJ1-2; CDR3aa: ASNGGLFYGYT
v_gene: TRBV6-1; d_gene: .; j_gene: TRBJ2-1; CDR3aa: ASSEALHGVGARLMDEQF
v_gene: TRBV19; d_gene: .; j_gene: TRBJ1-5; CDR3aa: ASSSRSLGSNQPQH
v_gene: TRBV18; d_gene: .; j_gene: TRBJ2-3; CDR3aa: ASLKPPPESTDTQY
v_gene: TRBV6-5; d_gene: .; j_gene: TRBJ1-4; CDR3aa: ASSRQQTNEKLF
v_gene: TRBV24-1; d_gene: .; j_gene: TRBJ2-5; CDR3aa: ATSGPSAAETQY
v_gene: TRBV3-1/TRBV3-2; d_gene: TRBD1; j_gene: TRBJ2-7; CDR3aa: ASSSRQGSSYEQY
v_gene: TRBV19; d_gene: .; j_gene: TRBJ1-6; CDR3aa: ASSPQGLFNSPLH
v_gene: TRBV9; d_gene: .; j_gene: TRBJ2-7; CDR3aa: ASSVESGLYEQY
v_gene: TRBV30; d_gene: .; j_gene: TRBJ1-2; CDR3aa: AWSEGGSGYT
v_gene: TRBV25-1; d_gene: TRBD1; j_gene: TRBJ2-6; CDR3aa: ASSEPGQGASGANVLT
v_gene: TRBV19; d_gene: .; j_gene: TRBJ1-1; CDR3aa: ASSTVTGPGTEAF
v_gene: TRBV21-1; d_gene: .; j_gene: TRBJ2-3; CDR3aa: ASSKVERGGYTDTQY
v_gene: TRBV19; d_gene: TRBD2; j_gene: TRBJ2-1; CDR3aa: ASSIDRPGLENEQF
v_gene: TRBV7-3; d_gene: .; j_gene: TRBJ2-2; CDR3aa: ASSLPTGELF
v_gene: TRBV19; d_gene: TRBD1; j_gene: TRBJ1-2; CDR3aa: ASRASGTGGYT
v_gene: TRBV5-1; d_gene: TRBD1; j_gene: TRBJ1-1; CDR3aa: ASSLEGRGASEAF
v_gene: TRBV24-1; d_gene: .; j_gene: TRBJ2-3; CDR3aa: ATSDRTAPSTDTQY
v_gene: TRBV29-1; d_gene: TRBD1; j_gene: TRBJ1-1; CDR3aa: SAKQGLETEAF
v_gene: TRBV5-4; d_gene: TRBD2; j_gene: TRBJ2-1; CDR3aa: ASSLGLAGSSYNEQF
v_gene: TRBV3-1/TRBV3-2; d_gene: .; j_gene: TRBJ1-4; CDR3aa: ASSRTHRALYHSTNEKLF
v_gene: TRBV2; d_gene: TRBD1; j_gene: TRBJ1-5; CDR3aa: ASSGQGLSQPQH
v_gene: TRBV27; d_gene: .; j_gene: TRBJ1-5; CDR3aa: ASTLREGQPQH
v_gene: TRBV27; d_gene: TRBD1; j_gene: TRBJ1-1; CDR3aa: ASSHDRGLAEAF
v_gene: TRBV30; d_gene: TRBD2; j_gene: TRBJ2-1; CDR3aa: AWTSGGSDEQF
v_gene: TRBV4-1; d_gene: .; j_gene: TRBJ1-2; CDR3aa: ASSPLQGGYT
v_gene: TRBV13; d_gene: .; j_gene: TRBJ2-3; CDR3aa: ASSLRLQDTQY
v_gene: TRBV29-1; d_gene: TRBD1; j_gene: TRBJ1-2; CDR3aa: SVDGQGARGYT
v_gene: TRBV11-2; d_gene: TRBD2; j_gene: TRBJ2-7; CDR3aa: ASSLGLAGAYEQY
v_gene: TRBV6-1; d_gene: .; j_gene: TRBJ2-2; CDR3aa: ASSETRVRELF
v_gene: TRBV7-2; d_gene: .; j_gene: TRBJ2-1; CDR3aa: ASSLGLVTYNEQF
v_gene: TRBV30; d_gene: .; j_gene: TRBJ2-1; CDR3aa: AWNVPREYNEQF
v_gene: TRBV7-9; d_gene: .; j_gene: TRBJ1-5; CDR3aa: ASSLSGNQPQH
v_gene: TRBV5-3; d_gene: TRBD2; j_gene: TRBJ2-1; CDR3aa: ARSPTSGRAEGSNEQF
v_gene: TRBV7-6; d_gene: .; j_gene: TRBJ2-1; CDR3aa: ASSIGLSRSYNEQF
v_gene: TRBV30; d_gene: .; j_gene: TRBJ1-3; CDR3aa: AWSVSGNTIY
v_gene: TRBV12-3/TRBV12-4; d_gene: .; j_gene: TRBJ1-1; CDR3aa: ASSSNMNTEAF
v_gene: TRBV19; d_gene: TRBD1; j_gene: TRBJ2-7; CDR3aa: ASSRTLGGPGSEQY
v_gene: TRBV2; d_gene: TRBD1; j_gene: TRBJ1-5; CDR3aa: ASSTGAGQPQH
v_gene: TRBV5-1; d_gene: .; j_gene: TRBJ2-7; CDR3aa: ASGRTGFREEQY
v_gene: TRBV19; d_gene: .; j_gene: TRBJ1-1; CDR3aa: ASSIRREGTEAF
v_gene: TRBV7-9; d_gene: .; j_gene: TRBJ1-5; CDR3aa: ASSFGQNQPQH
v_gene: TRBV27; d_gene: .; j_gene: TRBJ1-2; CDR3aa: ASSLSTGYGYT
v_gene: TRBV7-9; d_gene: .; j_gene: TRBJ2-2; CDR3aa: ASSFPTVLLYTGELF
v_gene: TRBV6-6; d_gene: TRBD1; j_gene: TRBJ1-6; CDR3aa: ASGNAGGASALH
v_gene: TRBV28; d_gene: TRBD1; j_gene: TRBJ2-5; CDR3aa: ASSLSVGAWTGDRVTQY
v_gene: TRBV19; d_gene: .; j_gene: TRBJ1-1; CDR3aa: ASAPLVTVNTEAF
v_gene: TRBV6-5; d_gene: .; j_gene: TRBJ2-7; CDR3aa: ASSTRQDYYEQY
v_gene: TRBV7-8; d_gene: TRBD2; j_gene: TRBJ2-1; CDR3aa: ASSSLAGARLDEQF
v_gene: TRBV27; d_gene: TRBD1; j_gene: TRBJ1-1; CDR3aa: ASSLLTGGPNTEAF
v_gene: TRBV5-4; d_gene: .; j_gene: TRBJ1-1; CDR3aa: ASTTGPNTEAF